These 17 T cell receptor beta chains originate from one sample sequenced in a study of PD-1 blockade in classical Hodgkin lymphoma. As to time point: cycle 4 day 1 (C4D1), after six to seven weeks of nivolumab. Every patient was affected by relapse after autologous stem cell transplantation, while exposure to brentuximab vedotin was not uniform. Clones were sequenced by immunoSEQ multiplex PCR, and TCRdb holds only the in-frame ones, with some missing. Of some 93,000 clones in the sample, over 75% were seen once. Sequencing was performed on peripheral blood mononuclear cells (PBMCs), taken before the fourth cycle of nivolumab. The receptors originated from a human donor with classical Hodgkin lymphoma.

This rearrangement joins TRBV12-5 to TRBJ2-5; 15 bases match TRBD2. With V trimmed by 4 bases and J by 4 bases, 1 base remained unmatched. This CDR3 is 15 amino acids long. Germline lookup yields CDR1 LGHNT and CDR2 FRNRAP. This CDR3 reads CASGWGLAGGETQYF. The CDR3 DNA sequence: TGTGCTAGTGGTTGGGGACTAGCGGGGGGAGAGACCCAGTACTTC.

On this clone itself: Within the sample, other DNA sequences also encode this same CDR3. The chain combines TRBV7-9 with TRBJ1-1, with D unresolved. The CDR3 consists of 13 residues. Trimming cost V 4 bases and J 0 bases, with 6 bases left between them. The germline V gene encodes CDR1 SEHNR and CDR2 FQNEAQ (reference sequence). The CDR3 loop reads CASSSYMNTEAFF. DNA of the CDR3: TGTGCCAGCAGCTCTTATATGAACACTGAAGCTTTCTTT.

The rearrangement links TRBV28 to TRBJ1-2; 10 bases are a match to TRBD1. CDR1 is MDHEN and CDR2 is SYDVKM in the germline V gene. V gave up 5 bases and J gave up 6 bases; unmatched junction bases: 6. CDR3 length: 14 amino acids. The CDR3 sequence is CASSPNDRGHGYTF. The CDR3 DNA sequence: TGTGCCAGCAGTCCCAACGACAGGGGGCATGGCTACACCTTC.

The chain uses TRBV28 and TRBJ2-1; TRBD2 agrees at 14 bases. Germline lookup yields CDR1 MDHEN and CDR2 SYDVKM. The CDR3 length is 15 residues. V gave up 6 bases and J gave up 15 bases; unmatched junction bases: 13. The CDR3 DNA sequence: TGTGCCAGCAGCCAACCGGGACTAGCGGGAGTAACTCCGTTCTTC. Encoded protein: CASSQPGLAGVTPFF.

V gene TRBV10-3 combines with J gene TRBJ1-2; 7 bases fit TRBD1. The V gene's germline CDR1 is ENHRY and CDR2 SYGVKD. Trimming removed 0 bases from V and 13 bases from J; junction bases left unmatched: 8. The CDR3 sequence is 13 residues long. CDR3 DNA sequence: TGTGCCATCAGTGAGTCGATGGGACAGTCTGTCACCTTC. It codes for CAISESMGQSVTF.

This clone occurred once. The chain recombines TRBV2 with TRBJ2-1; D unclear. Trimming shortened V by 1 base and J by 6 bases, and 16 bases separated the two germline ends. This CDR3 has 16 amino acids. Germline CDR1 and CDR2: SNHLY and FYNNEI. For the CDR3, the DNA is TGTGCCAGCAGTGAAGGTACAAGGGCCACCATCAATGAGCAGTTCTTC. Protein product: CASSEGTRATINEQFF.

This clone was found once. The sample carries other DNA sequences with the same CDR3. CDR3 protein: CASSPTGDYGYTF. The CDR3 region has the DNA TGTGCCAGTAGCCCTACAGGGGACTATGGCTACACCTTC. J is TRBJ1-2 and V is TRBV19; TRBD1 matches 7 bases. From germline, CDR1 is LNHDA and CDR2 SQIVND (reference sequence). V dropped 6 bases and J dropped 3; count of bases not matched to a gene: 4. The CDR3 has 13 amino acids. The variable domain in full, completed from reference TRBV19 and TRBJ1-2, reads DGGITQSPKYLFRKEGQNVTLSCEQNLNHDAMYWYRQDPGQGLRLIYYSQIVNDFQKGDIAEGYSVSREKKESFPLTVTSAQKNPTAFYLCASSPTGDYGYTFGSGTRLTVV.

This clone was seen once. The genes are TRBV28 and TRBJ1-2; D call uncertain. Germline loops: CDR1 MDHEN, CDR2 SYDVKM. Trimming took 9 bases from V and 2 from J, leaving 10 bases between them. The CDR3 totals 12 residues. In DNA, the CDR3 is TGTGCCAGTGGACGGAGGAACTATGGCTACACCTTC. This translates into CASGRRNYGYTF.

This clone was recorded a few times. Additional DNA sequences in this sample encode the identical CDR3. V gene TRBV9 combines with J gene TRBJ2-7; 11 nucleotides align to TRBD1. V gave up 2 bases and J gave up 0 bases; unmatched junction bases: 1. CDR1 SGDLS and CDR2 YYNGEE come from the germline V gene. The CDR3 contains 15 residues. The CDR3 sequence: CASSVGQGASYEQYF. The CDR3 region has the DNA TGTGCCAGCAGCGTTGGACAGGGGGCCTCCTACGAGCAGTACTTC.

With regard to this clone: Distinct nucleotide sequences in the sample also encode this CDR3. The chain couples TRBV5-1 to TRBJ2-2; 7 bases are shared with TRBD1. CDR1 is SGHRS, CDR2 YFSETQ, per germline. The V and J ends lost 4 bases and 6 bases, in that order; junction bases with no gene match: 3. The CDR3 spans 13 residues. CDR3 in DNA: TGCGCCAGCAGCCTACAGGGGTCCGGGGAGCTGTTTTTT. Its protein is CASSLQGSGELFF.

This clone was detected a few times. CDR3 sequence: CASSRQGPNYGYTF. Written as DNA, the CDR3 is TGTGCCAGCAGCCGACAGGGTCCTAACTATGGCTACACCTTC. The rearrangement uses TRBV7-9 and TRBJ1-2; 7 bases are a match to TRBD1. CDR3 length: 14 residues. In germline, CDR1 is SEHNR, CDR2 FQNEAQ (reference sequence). Losses at the gene ends were 5 bases for V and 0 bases for J; bases not matched to a gene: 3.

The chain carries TRBV9 and TRBJ2-6; TRBD2 matches at 8 bases. Losses at the gene ends were 6 bases for V and 4 bases for J; bases not matched to a gene: 15. Germline CDR1 reads SGDLS; CDR2 reads YYNGEE. The CDR3 totals 18 residues. The CDR3 sequence: CASTVNREGVGGANVLTF. In nucleotides, the CDR3 is TGTGCCAGCACCGTTAACCGGGAGGGCGTCGGAGGGGCCAACGTCCTGACTTTC.

This chain links TRBV29-1 with TRBJ1-1; D remains ambiguous. This CDR3 is built from 12 residues. V lost 1 base to trimming and J lost 8 bases, with 11 bases between them. Germline lookup yields CDR1 SQVTM and CDR2 ANQGSEA. CDR3 sequence reads: CSVEGRAREAFF. CDR3 in DNA: TGCAGCGTTGAAGGTCGGGCCCGGGAAGCTTTCTTT.

V is TRBV5-1 and J is TRBJ2-7, with 11 bases matching TRBD1. V was clipped by 4 bases and J by 3 bases; unmatched bases: 15. Germline-derived CDR1 and CDR2 are SGHRS and YFSETQ. The CDR3 runs 18 residues. In nucleotides, the CDR3 is TGCGCCAGCAGCCCTGGGACAGGGGGTTTAGCCCCCGTCTACGAGCAGTACTTC. Translated: CASSPGTGGLAPVYEQYF. The variable domain in full, with the rest retrieved from reference TRBV5-1 and TRBJ2-7, is KAGVTQTPRYLIKTRGQQVTLSCSPISGHRSVSWYQQTPGQGLQFLFEYFSETQRNKGNFPGRFSGRQFSNSRSEMNVSTLELGDSALYLCASSPGTGGLAPVYEQYFGPGTRLTVT.

This sequence joins TRBV5-1 and TRBJ2-3, with D unclear. The CDR3 consists of 14 residues. V lost 4 bases and J lost 2, with 11 bases in between. Germline V CDR1 and CDR2: SGHRS, YFSETQ. The CDR3 protein is CASSPEMDTDTQYF. The CDR3 bases are TGCGCCAGCAGCCCGGAGATGGACACAGATACGCAGTATTTT.

The sample holds a few counts of this clone. The CDR3 sequence: CASSSPPGRKWVDTQYF. In DNA form, the CDR3 reads TGTGCCAGCAGCTCCCCCCCCGGACGGAAATGGGTCGATACGCAGTATTTT. The chain uses TRBV7-2 and TRBJ2-3; the D is unclear. Germline V gene sequence: CDR1 SGHTA, CDR2 FQGNSA. The germline V and J ends were trimmed by 4 bases and 6 bases, with 23 bases remaining between them. The CDR3 is 17 amino acids.

The chain recombines TRBV9 with TRBJ2-3; 11 bases are shared with TRBD2. This CDR3 has 16 amino acids. The ends lost 3 bases at V and 5 bases at J; junction bases unmatched: 8. CDR1 is SGDLS and CDR2 is YYNGEE in the germline V gene. CDR3 nucleotide sequence: TGTGCCAGCAGCGACGGGACTAGCGGCGGACTAGATACGCAGTATTTT. The encoded protein is CASSDGTSGGLDTQYF.